Listed below are T cell receptor beta chains from one sample, sequenced in a study of beta chain features in type 1 diabetes. Data came from immunoSEQ multiplex PCR; TCRdb stores just in-frame clones and leaves some out. Of 450,000 to 550,000 clones in the sample, over 25% were seen once. Specimen: naive CD4+ T cells from blood. The receptors shown here come from a man aged 18 to 30 in good health. The CDR3 runs from the conserved cysteine through the conserved F or W. D genes are given only for firm matches. Not every row has a clone size; where given, it reads once, few, many or a size class.

j_call	d_call	clone_size	v_call	cdr3_aa	cdr3_nt
TRBJ2-5	TRBD2	few	TRBV28	CASSPEAGAETQYF	TGTGCCAGCAGTCCCGAGGCGGGAGCAGAGACCCAGTACTTC
TRBJ2-7	TRBD1	.	TRBV30	CAWSRGQLIYEQYF	TGTGCCTGGAGTCGGGGACAGCTTATCTACGAGCAGTACTTC
TRBJ1-5	.	few	TRBV30	CAWSSGKGNQPQHF	TGTGCCTGGAGTAGCGGGAAAGGCAATCAGCCCCAGCATTTT
TRBJ2-1	.	few	TRBV30	CAWSQGNEQFF	TGTGCCTGGAGTCAGGGCAATGAGCAGTTCTTC
TRBJ2-7	TRBD1	few	TRBV30	CAWSVDRVLYEQYF	TGTGCCTGGAGCGTGGACAGGGTCCTCTACGAGCAGTACTTC
TRBJ1-3	.	.	TRBV7-9	CASSLAGIGNTIYF	TGTGCCAGCAGCTTAGCAGGGATTGGAAACACCATATATTTT
TRBJ2-1	.	.	TRBV5-1	CASSLSTGSYNEQFF	TGCGCCAGCAGCTTGTCGACAGGCTCCTACAATGAGCAGTTCTTC
TRBJ1-2	.	.	TRBV6-6	CASSRSWGYTF	TGTGCCAGCAGCCGTAGTTGGGGCTACACCTTC
TRBJ1-2	.	few	TRBV2	CASSLQGLYGYTF	TGTGCCAGCAGTCTACAGGGTCTCTATGGCTACACCTTC
TRBJ2-1	TRBD2	few	TRBV19	CASSMDTSGRAYNEQFF	TGTGCCAGTAGTATGGATACTAGCGGCCGGGCCTACAATGAGCAGTTCTTC
TRBJ2-3	TRBD1	.	TRBV7-9	CASSLRPGTGSDTQYF	TGTGCCAGCAGCTTAAGGCCGGGGACAGGTTCAGATACGCAGTATTTT
TRBJ1-4	TRBD1	.	TRBV29-1	CSGGQGREKLFF	TGCAGCGGGGGACAGGGGCGTGAAAAACTGTTTTTT
TRBJ2-1	.	.	TRBV29-1	CSVDRGTYNEQFF	TGCAGCGTTGACAGGGGCACCTACAATGAGCAGTTCTTC
TRBJ2-1	.	few	TRBV6-1	CASSGWEVGTGWYEQFF	TGTGCCAGCAGTGGATGGGAGGTCGGGACTGGGTGGTATGAGCAGTTCTTC
TRBJ2-5	TRBD2	.	TRBV9	CASSGASGGSETQYF	TGTGCCAGCAGCGGGGCCTCCGGCGGGAGTGAGACCCAGTACTTC
TRBJ2-4	.	few	TRBV7-7	CASSLEAGPLVRGNIQYF	TGTGCCAGCAGCTTAGAGGCGGGCCCACTCGTAAGGGGAAACATTCAGTACTTC
TRBJ2-7	.	.	TRBV9	CASSVTGQSYEQYF	TGTGCCAGCAGCGTCACAGGCCAGTCCTACGAGCAGTACTTC
TRBJ2-1	.	few	TRBV7-2	CASSRTRDYNEQFF	TGTGCCAGCAGCCGCACCCGGGACTACAATGAGCAGTTCTTC
TRBJ1-2	.	few	TRBV30	CAWSPFSLNGYTF	TGTGCCTGGAGTCCCTTTAGCCTGAATGGCTACACCTTC
TRBJ2-2	TRBD2	few	TRBV7-2	CASSFAVAGFPGELFF	TGTGCCAGCAGCTTCGCGGTAGCGGGATTTCCCGGGGAGCTGTTTTTT
TRBJ1-2	.	.	TRBV25-1	CASSELHRDYGYTF	TGTGCCAGCAGTGAATTGCACAGAGACTATGGCTACACCTTC
TRBJ2-5	.	.	TRBV20-1	CSARWWETQYF	TGCAGTGCCCGGTGGTGGGAGACCCAGTACTTC
TRBJ2-7	TRBD1	few	TRBV15	CATSRDGGQGYEQYF	TGTGCCACCAGCAGAGATGGTGGACAGGGCTACGAGCAGTACTTC
TRBJ2-1	TRBD2	few	TRBV29-1	CSGGLAVSYNEQFF	TGCAGCGGAGGACTAGCGGTATCCTACAATGAGCAGTTCTTC
TRBJ1-1	.	few	TRBV30	CAWSVRENTEAFF	TGTGCCTGGAGTGTCAGAGAGAACACTGAAGCTTTCTTT
TRBJ2-5	.	few	TRBV7-6	CASSFKGRETQYF	TGTGCCAGCAGCTTTAAGGGGCGAGAGACCCAGTACTTC
TRBJ2-7	.	few	TRBV20-1	CSALGSYEQYF	TGCAGTGCTCTGGGCTCCTACGAGCAGTACTTC
TRBJ2-2	TRBD1	.	TRBV9	CASSQRGLNTGELFF	TGTGCCAGCAGCCAGAGGGGGCTGAACACCGGGGAGCTGTTTTTT
TRBJ2-1	.	.	TRBV25-1	CASSELGKHEQFF	TGTGCCAGCAGTGAATTGGGGAAGCATGAGCAGTTCTTC